These 6 T cell receptor beta chains originate from one sample sequenced in a study of T cell clonotyping in hematopoietic cell transplantation. TCRdb's copy holds only in-frame clones and misses some; the assay was immunoSEQ multiplex PCR. Here the sample spans about 36,000 clones, over 75% being singletons. Material for sequencing was peripheral blood mononuclear cells. The receptors originated from a woman between 40 and 55 years old in good health. Some clones in this sample may be carry-over from other donors' samples.

The chain joins TRBV28 to TRBJ1-3; D unresolved. This CDR3 contains 20 residues. V lost 5 bases to trimming and J lost 0 bases, with 26 bases between them. Germline loops: CDR1 MDHEN, CDR2 SYDVKM. The CDR3 is CASSPPPQTRTLSSGNTIYF. The CDR3 DNA is TGTGCCAGCAGTCCCCCCCCTCAGACGCGGACCCTTTCCTCTGGAAACACCATATATTTT.

The V call is TRBV4-1, the J call TRBJ2-1; 12 bases line up with TRBD2. CDR1 is MGHRA, CDR2 YSYEKL, per germline. This CDR3 region has 16 residues. V shed 1 base, J shed 10 bases, and the junction held 8 bases outside the gene matches. The CDR3 DNA follows: TGCGCCAGCAGCCAAGTCTTGACTAGCGGGAGTGAAGAGCAGTTCTTC. Translated: CASSQVLTSGSEEQFF.

The chain employs TRBV27 and TRBJ2-2, with TRBD2 matching 8 bases. The CDR3 runs to 15 residues. V was clipped by 6 bases and J by 5 bases; unmatched bases: 8. Per the germline V gene, CDR1 is MNHEY and CDR2 is SMNVEV (reference sequence). CDR3 nucleotide sequence: TGTGCCAGCAGCCGACTAGCGACAAAAACCGGGGAGCTGTTTTTT. This translates into CASSRLATKTGELFF.

J is TRBJ1-1 and V is TRBV28; unclear D gene. Germline V gene sequence: CDR1 MDHEN, CDR2 SYDVKM. The ends were cut back, 6 bases at V and 12 bases at J, with 23 bases in the middle. The CDR3 contains 14 residues. The CDR3 region has the DNA TGTGCCAGCAGCGCGAATGGGCAGGCGTTCCAACCTTTCTTT. Encoded protein: CASSANGQAFQPFF.

The V call is TRBV7-2, the J call TRBJ2-7; D is uncertain. Trimming took off 5 bases at V and 0 bases at J, with 11 bases between the two ends. Germline assignment: CDR1 SGHTA and CDR2 FQGNSA. This CDR3 has 14 amino acids. In DNA form, the CDR3 reads TGTGCCAGCAGCCCGCCGGTGGCCTCCTACGAGCAGTACTTC. Protein product: CASSPPVASYEQYF. Full variable domain (outside the CDR3, taken from reference TRBV7-2 and TRBJ2-7): GAGVSQSPSNKVTEKGKDVELRCDPISGHTALYWYRQSLGQGLEFLIYFQGNSAPDKSGLPSDRFSAERTGGSVSTLTIQRTQQEDSAVYLCASSPPVASYEQYFGPGTRLTVT.

The chain carries TRBV11-3 and TRBJ2-1; 7 nucleotides align to TRBD2. This CDR3 spans 11 amino acids. Germline V gene data show CDR1 as SGHNT and CDR2 as YENEEA. J gave up 9 bases and V 6 bases, and 2 bases lay outside the gene matches. The CDR3 sequence: CASRGRGEQFF. CDR3 sequence (DNA): TGTGCCAGCAGGGGGAGGGGTGAGCAGTTCTTC. The full variable domain, completed using reference TRBV11-3 and TRBJ2-1, is EAGVVQSPRYKIIEKKQPVAFWCNPISGHNTLYWYLQNLGQGPELLIRYENEEAVDDSQLPKDRFSAERLKGVDSTLKIQPAELGDSAVYLCASRGRGEQFFGPGTRLTVL.